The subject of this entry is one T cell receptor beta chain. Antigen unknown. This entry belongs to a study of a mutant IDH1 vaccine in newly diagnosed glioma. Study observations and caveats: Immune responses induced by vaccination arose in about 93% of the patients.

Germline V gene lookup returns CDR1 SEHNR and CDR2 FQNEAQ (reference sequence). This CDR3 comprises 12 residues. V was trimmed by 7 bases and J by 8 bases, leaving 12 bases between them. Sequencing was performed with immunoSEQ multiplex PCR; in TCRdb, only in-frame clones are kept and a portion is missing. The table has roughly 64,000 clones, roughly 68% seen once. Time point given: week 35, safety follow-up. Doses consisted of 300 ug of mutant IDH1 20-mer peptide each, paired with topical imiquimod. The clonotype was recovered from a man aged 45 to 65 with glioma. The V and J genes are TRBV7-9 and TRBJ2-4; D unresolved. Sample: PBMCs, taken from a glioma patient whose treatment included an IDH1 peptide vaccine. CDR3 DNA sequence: TGTGCCAGCACCGCAAGGGTTGACATTCAGTACTTC. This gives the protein CASTARVDIQYF.